This TCR beta chain was documented in a study of radiotherapy plus CTLA-4 blockade in lung cancer (dated by TCRdb to between 2018 and 2020). General notes on the study: Objective responses occurred in 15% to 20% of enrolled patients, and 31% achieved disease control.

Concerning this clone itself: Its antigen target is currently unknown. No much larger clone exists at a distance of one base, and base qualities are not known.

The CDR3 runs 15 residues from the cysteine to the phenylalanine. The read is trimmed to its CDR3 DNA, 45 bases read in frame from base 1. V is pared back by 0 bases and J by 1 base, with 9 bases lying between the germline termini. The germline V gene supplies CDR1 WSHSY and CDR2 SAAADI. The study at large found these results: The strongest predictors of response, as reported, were early dynamic changes in blood T cell clones along with a rise in serum interferon-beta after radiation. After treatment with radiotherapy and ipilimumab, TCR clones that originated in tumors expanded in peripheral blood.

In this study, focal radiation therapy paired with CTLA-4 blockade (ipilimumab) was tested in patients who had chemo-refractory metastatic non-small-cell lung cancer. Library prep was done by the immunoSEQ multiplex PCR assay. TCRdb re-hosts the immuneACCESS table, in-frame sequences only. Its copies lack some clones; in the studies checked, an unresolved V gene accounts for under half of them, and the cause for the rest is not known. The sample profile shows more than 65,000 clones; roughly 87% of them were found once. Of the sample, 0.82% falls within the top ten clones. The chain is encoded by TRBV10-2 joined to TRBJ1-1; matching of 6 bases hints at TRBD1 as the D gene. The clonotype comes from a human donor with non-small cell lung cancer who had stable disease on radiotherapy plus ipilimumab. Source: peripheral blood, taken from a patient treated with radiotherapy plus ipilimumab. The DNA reads TGCGCCAGCAGTGAGTCGGGCAGGGGGAACACTGAAGCTTTCTTT. This translates into CASSESGRGNTEAFF.